This TCR beta chain was found in a study of blood T cell repertoires in COVID-19. Study-level information: The analysed material was cDNA or gDNA that came from T cells, B-cell-depleted T cells, or PBMCs.

The germline V gene has CDR1 SEHNR and CDR2 FQNEAQ (reference sequence). V was clipped by 5 bases and J by 5 bases; unmatched bases: 8. CDR3 length: 15 residues. Living in roughly 25 US areas, the participants were between 18 and 89 years of age. Per the original methods: Quantification of nucleated cells was approximated via reference gene primer amplification. Profiling relied on immunoSEQ multiplex PCR, and the TCRdb table lists in-frame clones only, not all of them. That table is the source of V, J and clone size, and D and trimming were worked out from the DNA. This table has around 230,000 clones, around 85% appearing once. This clone has a single count.

The TCR comes from a woman in her thirties or forties with acute COVID-19. Sequenced: PBMCs or T cells enriched from blood (not recorded which). The rearrangement uses TRBV7-9 and TRBJ1-5, with 8 bases matching TRBD1. In nucleotides, the CDR3 is TGTGCCAGCAGCGAGCGGACAGGGATCGATCAGCCCCAGCATTTT. It codes for CASSERTGIDQPQHF.